A selection of T cell receptor beta chains follows, all from one sample in a study of early T cells in non-severe SARS-CoV-2 infection. TCRdb analysed the 5' RACE reads with MiXCR anew, one entry per CDR3 protein. The sample has approximately 50,000 distinct CDR3 sequences, about 9.3% seen once. The sequencing sample was made of whole blood. The receptors originated from an adult who was a healthcare worker with PCR-confirmed SARS-CoV-2 infection or an uninfected control (not recorded which). Both conserved end residues are trimmed from each CDR3. Fields, in order: V gene, D gene, CDR3 protein. A D gene is named only where the DNA matches it firmly.

v_gene: TRBV4-1; d_gene: TRBD1; CDR3aa: ASNRDSSSYEQY
v_gene: TRBV4-1; d_gene: NA; CDR3aa: ASSQVKTGDLDYNEQF
v_gene: TRBV12-5; d_gene: NA; CDR3aa: ASGLVRAED
v_gene: TRBV5-1; d_gene: NA; CDR3aa: ASSLAGQGTGELF
v_gene: TRBV12-3/TRBV12-4; d_gene: TRBD1; CDR3aa: ASRGQGANYGYT
v_gene: TRBV20-1; d_gene: TRBD2; CDR3aa: SARVAGRSYNEQF
v_gene: TRBV9; d_gene: NA; CDR3aa: ASSVVSGTTDTQY
v_gene: TRBV7-2; d_gene: NA; CDR3aa: ASSSGPQETQY
v_gene: TRBV14; d_gene: TRBD2; CDR3aa: ASSPRASGTHYNEQF
v_gene: TRBV28; d_gene: NA; CDR3aa: ASSFIREAYEQY
v_gene: TRBV28; d_gene: NA; CDR3aa: ASSLQGVAGPRGYGYT
v_gene: TRBV20-1; d_gene: NA; CDR3aa: SARRRGLEKLF
v_gene: TRBV28; d_gene: NA; CDR3aa: ASSPPSAGSFRAF
v_gene: TRBV7-9; d_gene: TRBD1; CDR3aa: ASTDDRGHGEKLF
v_gene: TRBV30; d_gene: TRBD1; CDR3aa: AWSVLAGGKGEQY
v_gene: TRBV4-1; d_gene: NA; CDR3aa: ASSQDLMGSNQPQH
v_gene: TRBV20-1; d_gene: NA; CDR3aa: SARITSSYEQY
v_gene: TRBV6-4; d_gene: TRBD1; CDR3aa: ASSYRDRGLAGSTDTQY
v_gene: TRBV11-1; d_gene: NA; CDR3aa: ASSLGGFYNEQF
v_gene: TRBV28; d_gene: NA; CDR3aa: ASSLLGGVFEREAF
v_gene: TRBV4-1; d_gene: NA; CDR3aa: ASSQVMSKLTDTQY
v_gene: TRBV7-2; d_gene: NA; CDR3aa: ASSLGTGWGNIQY
v_gene: TRBV2; d_gene: TRBD1; CDR3aa: ASSEVDRAETQY
v_gene: TRBV27; d_gene: TRBD2; CDR3aa: ASSPGLAGVSTHNEQF
v_gene: TRBV20-1; d_gene: NA; CDR3aa: SALRMDTQY
v_gene: TRBV6-1; d_gene: TRBD1; CDR3aa: ASSEDRWREQF
v_gene: TRBV10-3; d_gene: NA; CDR3aa: AISEGQSHYEQY
v_gene: TRBV9; d_gene: NA; CDR3aa: ASSPTLPGANVLT
v_gene: TRBV7-9; d_gene: TRBD2; CDR3aa: ASSFAGGSDTQY
v_gene: TRBV19; d_gene: NA; CDR3aa: ASSIFNSYNEQF
v_gene: TRBV27; d_gene: NA; CDR3aa: ASRRRTGNTDTQY
v_gene: TRBV5-5; d_gene: TRBD2; CDR3aa: ASSSVAGGSNEQF
v_gene: TRBV20-1; d_gene: TRBD1; CDR3aa: SARGDRGRSSGGYT
v_gene: TRBV6-6; d_gene: TRBD1; CDR3aa: ASSRGQGLMSNQPQH
v_gene: TRBV6-4; d_gene: TRBD1; CDR3aa: ASSAGTGMGHGTEAF
v_gene: TRBV5-1; d_gene: TRBD1; CDR3aa: ASSSTPGQGSSGNTIY
v_gene: TRBV2; d_gene: TRBD1; CDR3aa: ASSGDSYYEQY
v_gene: TRBV9; d_gene: TRBD2; CDR3aa: ASSVAGSGAGIHEQY
v_gene: TRBV12-3/TRBV12-4; d_gene: NA; CDR3aa: ASSPMTANYGYT
v_gene: TRBV5-1; d_gene: NA; CDR3aa: ASSLGGNARLGEQY
v_gene: TRBV4-3; d_gene: TRBD2; CDR3aa: ASSPRLAGGGGSYNEQF
v_gene: TRBV29-1; d_gene: NA; CDR3aa: SVEGGSSYGYT
v_gene: TRBV10-3; d_gene: NA; CDR3aa: AIAGPSTDTQY
v_gene: TRBV20-1; d_gene: NA; CDR3aa: SATRVGLREQY
v_gene: TRBV12-3/TRBV12-4; d_gene: TRBD1; CDR3aa: ASSLRTGPTYEQY
v_gene: TRBV20-1; d_gene: TRBD2; CDR3aa: SAGQGLDNEQY
v_gene: TRBV13; d_gene: TRBD2; CDR3aa: ASSLWELADTDTQY
v_gene: TRBV7-8; d_gene: NA; CDR3aa: ASSSAAVGNYGYT
v_gene: TRBV28; d_gene: NA; CDR3aa: ASSLLSLPSPGGYT
v_gene: TRBV7-2; d_gene: NA; CDR3aa: ASSLERQGLVRAF